The 9 T cell receptor beta chains reported below all come from one sample, sequenced in a study of T cells in Graves' hyperthyroidism and ophthalmopathy (dated by TCRdb to between 2018 and 2021). Library creation used multiplex PCR. The data were produced on an Illumina HiSeq 2000. The TCR beta CDR3 regions were amplified from the RNA transcripts. The TCR CDR3 was subjected to a first round of RT-PCR using the HTBI primer set and the Qiagen OneStep RT-PCR kit. TCRdb reworked the public reads: Q25 trimming with fastp, MiXCR clone assembly, productive beta chains retained. Rows are unified per CDR3 protein, each entry keeping the most common DNA and genes. This sample has roughly 300,000 distinct CDR3 sequences in its table, and 20% to 30% of those were observed once. The ten largest account for about 25% of the sample. Sequencing used blood. Every receptor here comes from a man aged 35-49 years with Graves' hyperthyroidism that later progressed to Graves' ophthalmopathy.

The chain has TRBV7-2 and TRBJ2-5; D might be TRBD2 (5 bases). The CDR3 totals 15 residues. Germline V CDR1 and CDR2: SGHTA, FQGNSA. V was cut by 5 bases and J by 5 bases, with 18 bases left in between. The CDR3 DNA follows: TGTGCCAGCAGCCCGACTATTTTGCAAAGGGAGACCCAGTACTTC. Amino acids: CASSPTILQRETQYF.

This clonotype was observed many times. V is TRBV5-5 and J is TRBJ2-5, with 7 bases matching TRBD1. This CDR3 region has 14 residues. Germline CDR1 SGHKS, CDR2 YYEKEE (reference sequence). J was trimmed by 5 bases and V by 2 bases; bases with no gene match: 6. The CDR3 DNA sequence: TGTGCCAGCAGCTTAGGTCAGGGGGTGGAGACCCAGTACTTC. This encodes CASSLGQGVETQYF.

This clonotype appeared many times. The J gene is TRBJ1-2, the V gene TRBV6-5; D is ambiguous. Trimming stripped 2 bases from V and 7 bases from J, with 11 bases between. Germline V lookup: CDR1 MNHEY, CDR2 SVGAGI. CDR3 length: 13 amino acids. CDR3 protein: CASSYKRVGGYTF. The CDR3 DNA reads TGTGCCAGCAGTTACAAGAGGGTTGGTGGCTACACCTTC.

The V gene is TRBV6-1, the J gene TRBJ2-5; 10 bases fit TRBD2. CDR1 MNHNS and CDR2 SASEGT come from the germline V gene. CDR3 length: 19 residues. The ends lost 1 base at V and 6 bases at J; junction bases unmatched: 17. The CDR3 nucleotides read TGTGCCAGCAGTGAAGTGGTTCCGGGGGCTAGCGGGAGTTGGAAGACCCAGTACTTC. This encodes CASSEVVPGASGSWKTQYF.

In its sample, this clonotype was seen many times. V usage is TRBV11-2 and J usage is TRBJ1-1, with D unclear. Germline values: CDR1 SGHAT, CDR2 FQNNGV. V dropped 6 bases and J dropped 10 bases, with 21 bases sitting between them. The CDR3 runs to 14 residues. DNA for the CDR3: TGTGCCAGCAGACATTTGGGCGCAGCCCGGGGAGCTTTCTTT. It specifies CASRHLGAARGAFF.

The sample holds many counts of this clonotype. The chain recombines TRBV9 with TRBJ2-2; a possible D gene is TRBD1 (5 bases). The CDR3 extends over 16 amino acids. Germline CDR1 and CDR2: SGDLS and YYNGEE. Trimming stripped 4 bases from V and 4 bases from J, with 17 bases between. CDR3 residues: CASSPRDDSPTGELFF. In DNA form, the CDR3 reads TGTGCCAGCAGCCCCCGAGATGACAGTCCCACCGGGGAGCTGTTTTTT.

The chain carries TRBV15 and TRBJ2-3; 7 nucleotides line up with TRBD2. This CDR3 is 17 amino acids long. After removal of 0 bases from V and 5 bases from J, the junction contained 11 bases not matched to a gene. Per germline, CDR1 LNHNV and CDR2 YYDKDF (reference sequence). The CDR3 bases are TGTGCCACCAGCAGAGATGGGCTAGCGGCCCCCCGAGATACGCAGTATTTT. Residues: CATSRDGLAAPRDTQYF.

Comment on this clonotype: At one end the junction does not follow the germline gene, possibly because of a read error. V and J are TRBV5-1 and TRBJ2-7; TRBD1 aligns across 11 bases. Germline V gene lookup returns CDR1 SGHRS and CDR2 YFSETQ. The CDR3 loop spans 14 amino acids. The CDR3 is CVSSSGTGGYEQYF. Here the CDR3 DNA reads TGCGTCAGCAGCTCCGGGACAGGGGGCTACGAGCAGTACTTC.

The table lists this clonotype with many counts. This rearrangement joins TRBV13 to TRBJ2-7; D is unclear. The V and J ends lost 1 base and 6 bases respectively, with 7 bases between them. Per germline, CDR1 PRHDT and CDR2 FYEKMQ (reference sequence). The CDR3 consists of 12 residues. The CDR3 spells CASSLAGCEQYF. CDR3 sequence (DNA): TGTGCCAGCAGCTTAGCAGGCTGCGAGCAGTACTTC.